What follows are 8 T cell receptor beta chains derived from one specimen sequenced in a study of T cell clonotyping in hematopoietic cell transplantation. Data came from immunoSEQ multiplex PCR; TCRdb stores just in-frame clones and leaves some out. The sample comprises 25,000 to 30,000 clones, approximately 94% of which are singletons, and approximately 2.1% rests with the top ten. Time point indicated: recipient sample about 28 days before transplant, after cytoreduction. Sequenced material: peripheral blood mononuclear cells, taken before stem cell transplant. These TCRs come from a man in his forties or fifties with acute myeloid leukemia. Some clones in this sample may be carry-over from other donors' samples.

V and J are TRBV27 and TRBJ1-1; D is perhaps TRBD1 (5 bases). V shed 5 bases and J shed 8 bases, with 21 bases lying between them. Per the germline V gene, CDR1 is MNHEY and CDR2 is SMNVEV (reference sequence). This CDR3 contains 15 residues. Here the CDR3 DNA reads TGTGCCAGCAGTCCCGGGCGGGAGAGGGGCGGAGAAGCTTTCTTT. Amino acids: CASSPGRERGGEAFF.

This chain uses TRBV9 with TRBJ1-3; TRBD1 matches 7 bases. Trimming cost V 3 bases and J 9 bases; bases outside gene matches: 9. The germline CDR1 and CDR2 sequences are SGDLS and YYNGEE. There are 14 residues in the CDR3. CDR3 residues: CASSGGGTASTIYF. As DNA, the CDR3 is TGTGCCAGCAGCGGGGGGGGGACAGCGAGCACCATATATTTT.

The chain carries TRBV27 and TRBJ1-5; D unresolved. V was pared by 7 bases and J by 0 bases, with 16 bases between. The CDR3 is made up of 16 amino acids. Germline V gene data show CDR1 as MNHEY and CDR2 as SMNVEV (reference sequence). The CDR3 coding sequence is TGTGCCAGCAAACCGATTGGACCTTATAGCAATCAGCCCCAGCATTTT. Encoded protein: CASKPIGPYSNQPQHF.

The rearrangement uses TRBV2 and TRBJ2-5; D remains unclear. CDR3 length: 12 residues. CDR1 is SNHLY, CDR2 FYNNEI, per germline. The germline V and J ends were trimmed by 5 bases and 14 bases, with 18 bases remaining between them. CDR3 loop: CASSRYTGPIYF. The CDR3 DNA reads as TGTGCCAGCAGTCGATACACCGGACCAATATACTTC.

CDR3 region: CAVGRSHYGYTF. In DNA, the CDR3 is TGTGCCGTGGGGCGGAGCCATTATGGCTACACCTTC. This chain links TRBV28 with TRBJ1-2, with TRBD1 as a possible D gene (5 bases). The germline V gene encodes CDR1 MDHEN and CDR2 SYDVKM. The CDR3 spans 12 residues. V was cut by 11 bases and J by 5 bases, with 15 bases left in between.

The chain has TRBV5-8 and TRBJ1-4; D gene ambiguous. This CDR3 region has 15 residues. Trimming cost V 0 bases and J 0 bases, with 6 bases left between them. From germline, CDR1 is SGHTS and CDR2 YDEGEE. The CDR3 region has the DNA TGTGCCAGCAGCTTGGGCGGAACAACTAATGAAAAACTGTTTTTT. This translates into CASSLGGTTNEKLFF.

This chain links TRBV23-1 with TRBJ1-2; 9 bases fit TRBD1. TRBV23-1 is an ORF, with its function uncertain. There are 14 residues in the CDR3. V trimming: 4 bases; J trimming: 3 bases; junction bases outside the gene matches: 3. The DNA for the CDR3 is TGCGCCAGCAGTCGTCGACAGGGGGACTATGGCTACACCTTC. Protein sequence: CASSRRQGDYGYTF.

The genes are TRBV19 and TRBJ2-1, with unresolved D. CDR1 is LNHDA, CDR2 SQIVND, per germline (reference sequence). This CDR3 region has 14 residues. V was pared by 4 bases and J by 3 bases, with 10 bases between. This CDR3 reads CASSKALSYNEQFF. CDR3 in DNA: TGTGCCAGTAGTAAGGCACTAAGCTACAATGAGCAGTTCTTC.